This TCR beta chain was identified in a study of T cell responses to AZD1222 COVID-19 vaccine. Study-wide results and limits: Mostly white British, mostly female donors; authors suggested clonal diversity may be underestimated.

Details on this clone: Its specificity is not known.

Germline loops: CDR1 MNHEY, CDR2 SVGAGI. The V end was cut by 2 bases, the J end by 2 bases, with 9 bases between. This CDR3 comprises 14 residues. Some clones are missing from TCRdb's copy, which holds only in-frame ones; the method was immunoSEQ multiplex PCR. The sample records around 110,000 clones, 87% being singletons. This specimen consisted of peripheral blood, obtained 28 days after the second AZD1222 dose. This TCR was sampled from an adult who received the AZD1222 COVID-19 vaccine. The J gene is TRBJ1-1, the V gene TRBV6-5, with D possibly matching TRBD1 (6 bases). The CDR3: CASSYQDSNTEAFF. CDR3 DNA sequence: TGTGCCAGCAGTTACCAGGACAGTAACACTGAAGCTTTCTTT.